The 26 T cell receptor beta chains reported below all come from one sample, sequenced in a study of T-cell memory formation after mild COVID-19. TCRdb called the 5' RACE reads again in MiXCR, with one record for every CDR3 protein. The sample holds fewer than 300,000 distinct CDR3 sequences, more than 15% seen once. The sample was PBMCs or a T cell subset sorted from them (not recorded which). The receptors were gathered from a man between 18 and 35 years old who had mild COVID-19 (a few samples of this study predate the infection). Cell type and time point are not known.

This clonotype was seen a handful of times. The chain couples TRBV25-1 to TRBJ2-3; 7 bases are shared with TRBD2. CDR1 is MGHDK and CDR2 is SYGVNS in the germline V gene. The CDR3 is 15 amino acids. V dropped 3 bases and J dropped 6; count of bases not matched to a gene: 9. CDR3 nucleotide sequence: TGTGCCAGCAGTGACTCGGCGGGGGATGGGGATACGCAGTATTTT. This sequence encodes CASSDSAGDGDTQYF.

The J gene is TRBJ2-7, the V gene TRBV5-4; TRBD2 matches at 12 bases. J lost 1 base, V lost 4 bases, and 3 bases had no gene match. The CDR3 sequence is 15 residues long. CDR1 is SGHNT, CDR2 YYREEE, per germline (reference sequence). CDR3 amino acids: CASSPGLAGSYEQYF. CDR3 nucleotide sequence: TGTGCCAGCAGCCCCGGACTAGCGGGGTCCTACGAGCAGTACTTC.

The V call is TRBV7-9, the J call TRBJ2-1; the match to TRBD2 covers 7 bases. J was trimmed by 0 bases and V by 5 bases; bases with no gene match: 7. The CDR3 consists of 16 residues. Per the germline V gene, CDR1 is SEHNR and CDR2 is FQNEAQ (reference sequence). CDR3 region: CASSPGGKSSYNEQFF. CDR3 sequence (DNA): TGTGCCAGCAGCCCCGGGGGGAAGAGCTCCTACAATGAGCAGTTCTTC.

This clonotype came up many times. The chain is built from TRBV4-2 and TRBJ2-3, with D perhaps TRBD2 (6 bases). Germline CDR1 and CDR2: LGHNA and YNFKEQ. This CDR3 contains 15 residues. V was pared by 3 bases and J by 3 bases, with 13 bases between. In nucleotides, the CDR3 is TGTGCCAGCAGCCAGGGACTGAAGGAGACAGATACGCAGTATTTT. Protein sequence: CASSQGLKETDTQYF.

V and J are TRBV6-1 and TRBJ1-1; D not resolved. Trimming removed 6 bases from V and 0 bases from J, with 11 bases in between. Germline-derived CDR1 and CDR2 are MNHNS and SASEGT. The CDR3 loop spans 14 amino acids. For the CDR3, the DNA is TGTGCCAGCAGCGATCGTATCATGAACACTGAAGCTTTCTTT. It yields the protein CASSDRIMNTEAFF.

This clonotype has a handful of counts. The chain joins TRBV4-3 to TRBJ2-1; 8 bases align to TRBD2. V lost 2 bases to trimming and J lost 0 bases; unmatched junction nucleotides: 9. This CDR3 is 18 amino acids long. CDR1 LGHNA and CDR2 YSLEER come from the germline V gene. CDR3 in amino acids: CASSQRRSGGPSYNEQFF. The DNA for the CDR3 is TGCGCCAGCAGCCAAAGGCGGAGCGGGGGACCCTCCTACAATGAGCAGTTCTTC.

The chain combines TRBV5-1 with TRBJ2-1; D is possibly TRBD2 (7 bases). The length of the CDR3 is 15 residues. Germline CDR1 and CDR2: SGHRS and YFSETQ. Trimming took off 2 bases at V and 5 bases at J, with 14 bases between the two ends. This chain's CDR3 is CASSFAGAIDNEQFF. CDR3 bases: TGCGCCAGCAGCTTTGCGGGGGCTATAGACAATGAGCAGTTCTTC.

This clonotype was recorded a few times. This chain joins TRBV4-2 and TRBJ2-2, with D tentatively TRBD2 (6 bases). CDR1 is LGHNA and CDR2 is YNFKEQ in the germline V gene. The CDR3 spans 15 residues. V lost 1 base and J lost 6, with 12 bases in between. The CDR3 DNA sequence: TGTGCCAGCAGCCAAGTCTGGGGAGGCGCCGGGGAGCTGTTTTTT. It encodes CASSQVWGGAGELFF.

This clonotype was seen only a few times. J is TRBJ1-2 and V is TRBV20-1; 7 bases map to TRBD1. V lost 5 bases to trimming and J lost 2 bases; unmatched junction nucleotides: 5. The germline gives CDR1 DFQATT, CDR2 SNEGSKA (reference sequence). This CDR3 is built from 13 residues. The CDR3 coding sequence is TGCAGTGCTGAGACGGACAGGAACTATGGCTACACCTTC. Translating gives CSAETDRNYGYTF.

CDR3 DNA sequence: TGTGCCAGCAGCCAGGGCAGGGACCGGGATTCACCCCTCCACTTT. Translating gives CASSQGRDRDSPLHF. The chain carries TRBV4-2 and TRBJ1-6; possible D gene TRBD1, 5 bases. The germline V gene has CDR1 LGHNA and CDR2 YNFKEQ. The CDR3 loop spans 15 amino acids. V was trimmed by 3 bases and J by 8 bases, leaving 14 bases between them.

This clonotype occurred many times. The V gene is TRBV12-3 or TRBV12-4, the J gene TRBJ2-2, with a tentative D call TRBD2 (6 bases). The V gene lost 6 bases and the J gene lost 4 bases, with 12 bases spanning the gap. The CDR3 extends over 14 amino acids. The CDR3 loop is CASRRAGGTGELFF. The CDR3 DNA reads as TGTGCCAGCAGACGGGCCGGGGGCACCGGGGAGCTGTTTTTT.

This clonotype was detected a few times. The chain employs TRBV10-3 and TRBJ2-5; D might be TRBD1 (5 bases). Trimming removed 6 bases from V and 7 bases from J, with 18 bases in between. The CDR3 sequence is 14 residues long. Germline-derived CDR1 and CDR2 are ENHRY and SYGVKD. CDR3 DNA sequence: TGTGCCATCAGCGAGGACATATACCAGGGGACCCAGTACTTC. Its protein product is CAISEDIYQGTQYF.

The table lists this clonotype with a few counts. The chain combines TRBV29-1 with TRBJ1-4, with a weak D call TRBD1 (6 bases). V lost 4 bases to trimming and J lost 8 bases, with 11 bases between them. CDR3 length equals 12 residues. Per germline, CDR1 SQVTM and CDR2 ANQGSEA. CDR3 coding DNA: TGCAGCGTTGTGCTGGGGGGCGAAAAACTGTTTTTT. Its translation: CSVVLGGEKLFF.

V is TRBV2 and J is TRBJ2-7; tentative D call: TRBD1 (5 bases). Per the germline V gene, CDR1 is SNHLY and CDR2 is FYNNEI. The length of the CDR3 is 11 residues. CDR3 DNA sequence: TGTGCCAGCAGTGAACTGGACACAGATTGCGTC. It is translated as CASSELDTDCV.

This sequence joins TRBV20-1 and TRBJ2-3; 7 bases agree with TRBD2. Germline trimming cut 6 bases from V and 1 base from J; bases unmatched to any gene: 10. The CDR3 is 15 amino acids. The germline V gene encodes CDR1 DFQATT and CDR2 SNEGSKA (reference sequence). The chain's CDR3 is CSASNPRGGTDTQYF. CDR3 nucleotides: TGCAGTGCCTCCAACCCCCGGGGGGGCACAGATACGCAGTATTTT.

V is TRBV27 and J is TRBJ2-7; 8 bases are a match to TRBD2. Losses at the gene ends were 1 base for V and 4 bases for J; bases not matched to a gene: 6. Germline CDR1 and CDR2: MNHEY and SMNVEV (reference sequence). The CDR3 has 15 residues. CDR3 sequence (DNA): TGTGCCAGCAGTTTATTGCGGGGGGCCGGATACGAGCAGTACTTC. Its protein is CASSLLRGAGYEQYF.

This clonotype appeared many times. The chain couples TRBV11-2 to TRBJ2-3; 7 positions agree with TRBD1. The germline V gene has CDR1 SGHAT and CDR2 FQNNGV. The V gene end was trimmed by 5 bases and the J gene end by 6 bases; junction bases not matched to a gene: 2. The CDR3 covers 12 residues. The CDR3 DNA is TGTGCCAGCAGCCCACAGGGGGATACGCAGTATTTT. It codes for CASSPQGDTQYF. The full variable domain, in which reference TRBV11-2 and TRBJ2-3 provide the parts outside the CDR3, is EAGVAQSPRYKIIEKRQSVAFWCNPISGHATLYWYQQILGQGPKLLIQFQNNGVVDDSQLPKDRFSAERLKGVDSTLKIQPAKLEDSAVYLCASSPQGDTQYFGPGTRLTVL.

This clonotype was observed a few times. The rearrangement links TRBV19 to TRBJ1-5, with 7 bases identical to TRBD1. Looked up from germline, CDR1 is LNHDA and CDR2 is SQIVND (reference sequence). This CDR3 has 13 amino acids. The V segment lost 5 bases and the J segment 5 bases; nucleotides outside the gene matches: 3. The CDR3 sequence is CASSPTGDQPQHF. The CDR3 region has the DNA TGTGCCAGTAGTCCAACAGGGGATCAGCCCCAGCATTTT. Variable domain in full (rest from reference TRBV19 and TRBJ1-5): DGGITQSPKYLFRKEGQNVTLSCEQNLNHDAMYWYRQDPGQGLRLIYYSQIVNDFQKGDIAEGYSVSREKKESFPLTVTSAQKNPTAFYLCASSPTGDQPQHFGDGTRLSIL.

This chain's CDR3 is CASTLVGGTEAFF. In DNA form, the CDR3 reads TGTGCCAGTACTCTCGTGGGGGGCACTGAAGCTTTCTTT. The V call is TRBV19, the J call TRBJ1-1; D is perhaps TRBD1 (5 bases). Per the germline V gene, CDR1 is LNHDA and CDR2 is SQIVND (reference sequence). The V end was cut by 7 bases, the J end by 4 bases, with 13 bases between. The CDR3 is made up of 13 amino acids.

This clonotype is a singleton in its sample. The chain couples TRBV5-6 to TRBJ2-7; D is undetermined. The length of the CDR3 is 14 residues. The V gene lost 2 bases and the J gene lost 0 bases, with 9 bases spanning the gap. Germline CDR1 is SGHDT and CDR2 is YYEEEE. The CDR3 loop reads CASSFQDSSYEQYF. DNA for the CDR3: TGTGCCAGCAGCTTCCAGGATAGCTCCTACGAGCAGTACTTC.

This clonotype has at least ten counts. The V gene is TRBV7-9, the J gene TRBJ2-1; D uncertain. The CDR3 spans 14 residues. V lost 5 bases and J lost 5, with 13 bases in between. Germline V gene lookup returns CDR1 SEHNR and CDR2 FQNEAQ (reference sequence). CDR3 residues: CASSQSVTNNEQFF. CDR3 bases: TGTGCCAGCAGCCAATCCGTTACTAACAATGAGCAGTTCTTC.

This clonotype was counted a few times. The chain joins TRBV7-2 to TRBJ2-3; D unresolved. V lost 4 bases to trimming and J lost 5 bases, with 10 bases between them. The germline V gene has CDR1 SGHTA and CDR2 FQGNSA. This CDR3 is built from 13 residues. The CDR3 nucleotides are TGTGCCAGCAGCTCAAACCCTCGAGATACGCAGTATTTT. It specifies CASSSNPRDTQYF.

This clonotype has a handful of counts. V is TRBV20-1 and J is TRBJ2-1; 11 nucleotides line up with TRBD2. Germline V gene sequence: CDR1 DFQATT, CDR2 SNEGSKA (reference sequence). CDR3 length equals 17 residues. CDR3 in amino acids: CSVGGTSGNPPRREQFF. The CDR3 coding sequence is TGCAGCGTGGGAGGGACTAGCGGCAACCCCCCCCGGCGAGAGCAGTTCTTC.

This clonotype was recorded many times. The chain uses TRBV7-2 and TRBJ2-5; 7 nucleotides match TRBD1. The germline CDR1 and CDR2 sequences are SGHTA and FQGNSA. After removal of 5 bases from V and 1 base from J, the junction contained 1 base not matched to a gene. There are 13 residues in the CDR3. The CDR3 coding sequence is TGTGCCAGCAGCCGGGACAGCCAAGAGACCCAGTACTTC. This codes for CASSRDSQETQYF.

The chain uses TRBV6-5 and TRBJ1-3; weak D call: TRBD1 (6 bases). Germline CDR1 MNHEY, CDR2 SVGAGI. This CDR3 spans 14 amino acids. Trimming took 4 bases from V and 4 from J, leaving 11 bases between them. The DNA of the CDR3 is TGTGCCAGCAGTTTCGGGACATCAGGAAACACCATATATTTT. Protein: CASSFGTSGNTIYF.

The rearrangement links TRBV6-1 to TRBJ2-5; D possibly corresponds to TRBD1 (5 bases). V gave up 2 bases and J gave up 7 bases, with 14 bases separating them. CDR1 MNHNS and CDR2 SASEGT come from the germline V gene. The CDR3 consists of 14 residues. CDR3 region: CASSEYQGVGTQYF. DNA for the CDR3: TGTGCCAGCAGTGAATACCAGGGTGTTGGGACCCAGTACTTC.